One and the same sample provided the 15 T cell receptor beta chains below, sequenced in a study of cytomegalovirus exposure and HLA in healthy donors. The PCR had 60 Vbeta and 13 Jbeta primers. The assay was immunoSEQ multiplex PCR, and TCRdb's table has in-frame clones only and misses some. Of 150,000 to 200,000 clones listed, approximately 84% are singletons. The sample comprised PBMCs. The receptors derive from a boy aged 5-17 years in good health and CMV-seronegative.

The chain carries TRBV9 and TRBJ2-2, with 7 nucleotides matching TRBD1. This CDR3 has 14 amino acids. Trimming removed 4 bases from V and 7 bases from J; junction bases left unmatched: 7. Germline CDR1 and CDR2: SGDLS and YYNGEE. Written as DNA, the CDR3 is TGTGCCAGCAGCATCCGGACAGGCGGCGGGGAGCTGTTTTTT. Amino acid sequence: CASSIRTGGGELFF.

This clone was seen a handful of times. The chain has TRBV5-1 and TRBJ1-1; TRBD1 is a possible D gene (6 bases). V was cut by 0 bases and J by 6 bases, with 9 bases left in between. CDR1 and CDR2 from the germline V gene are SGHRS and YFSETQ. The length of the CDR3 is 13 residues. CDR3 in amino acids: CASSLEQGAEAFF. Here the CDR3 DNA reads TGCGCCAGCAGCTTGGAACAGGGCGCTGAAGCTTTCTTT.

This sequence joins TRBV18 and TRBJ2-3, with D possibly TRBD2 on 5 matching bases. Germline V gene lookup returns CDR1 KGHSH and CDR2 LQKENI. Trimming took off 3 bases at V and 10 bases at J, with 14 bases between the two ends. There are 13 residues in the CDR3. DNA for the CDR3: TGTGCCAGCTCACCCAGGTCCGGGGATGCGCAGTATTTT. Translation: CASSPRSGDAQYF.

J is TRBJ1-2 and V is TRBV28, with 7 bases matching TRBD1. V trimming: 7 bases; J trimming: 7 bases; junction bases outside the gene matches: 15. The CDR3 is made up of 15 amino acids. The V gene's germline CDR1 is MDHEN and CDR2 SYDVKM. CDR3 sequence (DNA): TGTGCCAGCACCCTAGACCAAACAGGGGTTAGTGGCTACACCTTC. Translating it yields CASTLDQTGVSGYTF.

The chain carries TRBV7-8 and TRBJ2-1; 9 bases fit TRBD2. CDR1 SGHVS and CDR2 FQNEAQ come from the germline V gene. J was trimmed by 9 bases and V by 6 bases; bases with no gene match: 9. This CDR3 has 14 residues. The CDR3: CASRSSGRRAEQFF. DNA for the CDR3: TGTGCCAGCAGGAGTAGCGGGAGAAGGGCTGAGCAGTTCTTC.

The chain is built from TRBV28 and TRBJ1-3, with D unresolved. The CDR3 is 17 amino acids. CDR1 is MDHEN and CDR2 is SYDVKM in the germline V gene. Trimming took off 6 bases at V and 0 bases at J, with 18 bases between the two ends. CDR3 sequence (DNA): TGTGCCAGCAGCCTTCCCCAGAGACTTTACTCTGGAAACACCATATATTTT. It codes for CASSLPQRLYSGNTIYF.

The chain recombines TRBV2 with TRBJ2-3, with D possibly being TRBD1 (6 bases). Germline V gene data show CDR1 as SNHLY and CDR2 as FYNNEI. This CDR3 is 16 amino acids long. Trimming stripped 6 bases from V and 2 bases from J, with 18 bases between. Here the CDR3 DNA reads TGTGCCAGCAGCCACCCTTACAGGGCCGACACAGATACGCAGTATTTT. This codes for CASSHPYRADTDTQYF.

The chain links TRBV30 to TRBJ1-6; TRBD1 agrees at 9 bases. The V and J ends lost 5 bases and 10 bases, in that order; junction bases with no gene match: 12. The germline V gene encodes CDR1 GTSNPN and CDR2 SVGIG (reference sequence). The CDR3 is 15 amino acids. The CDR3 is CAWGQGNQWGSPLHF. The CDR3 nucleotides read TGTGCCTGGGGACAGGGGAACCAATGGGGGTCACCCCTCCACTTT.

This clone was detected only once. The chain links TRBV5-4 to TRBJ1-2, with 7 bases matching TRBD1. This CDR3 region has 15 residues. Germline CDR1 and CDR2: SGHNT and YYREEE (reference sequence). V lost 2 bases, J lost 4 bases, and 8 bases stayed unmatched. For the CDR3, the DNA is TGTGCCAGCAGCTTAGACCTCACAGGGGCCTATGGCTACACCTTC. It is translated as CASSLDLTGAYGYTF.

This chain links TRBV5-1 with TRBJ2-1; the D gene is possibly TRBD2 (5 bases). Germline V gene sequence: CDR1 SGHRS, CDR2 YFSETQ. V was shortened by 0 bases and J by 7 bases, with 20 bases between the two germline ends. The CDR3 loop spans 17 amino acids. CDR3 in DNA: TGCGCCAGCAGCTTGGGTCAAGCGGTTCCCCTGGGGAATGAGCAGTTCTTC. Its protein product is CASSLGQAVPLGNEQFF. Full variable domain (remainder filled in from reference TRBV5-1 and TRBJ2-1): KAGVTQTPRYLIKTRGQQVTLSCSPISGHRSVSWYQQTPGQGLQFLFEYFSETQRNKGNFPGRFSGRQFSNSRSEMNVSTLELGDSALYLCASSLGQAVPLGNEQFFGPGTRLTVL.

The CDR3 bases are TGTGCCAGCAGCCCCGGACTAGCGGTACAAGAGACCCAGTACTTC. It specifies CASSPGLAVQETQYF. The chain joins TRBV6-5 to TRBJ2-5; 10 positions agree with TRBD2. V trimming: 6 bases; J trimming: 2 bases; junction bases outside the gene matches: 6. CDR3 size: 15 residues. Germline V gene sequence: CDR1 MNHEY, CDR2 SVGAGI.

This chain uses TRBV18 with TRBJ1-1, with 9 bases matching TRBD1. V was clipped by 3 bases and J by 4 bases; unmatched bases: 9. The CDR3 contains 16 residues. Germline V gives CDR1 KGHSH, CDR2 LQKENI. The CDR3 nucleotides are TGTGCCAGCTCACCCGTCACCGGGACAGGGACCACTGAAGCTTTCTTT. Translation: CASSPVTGTGTTEAFF.

Only one count was recorded for this clone. The V call is TRBV7-9, the J call TRBJ2-7; TRBD2 agrees at 13 bases. The CDR3 has 17 residues. Germline loops: CDR1 SEHNR, CDR2 FQNEAQ (reference sequence). Unmatched junction bases numbered 7, after V lost 4 bases and J lost 1 base. The chain's CDR3 is CASSSGLAGRVSYEQYF. In DNA, the CDR3 is TGTGCCAGCAGCTCGGGACTAGCGGGAAGGGTTTCCTACGAGCAGTACTTC.

The rearrangement joins TRBV27 to TRBJ2-3; the D gene is possibly TRBD1 (7 bases). This CDR3 comprises 14 residues. Germline CDR1 MNHEY, CDR2 SMNVEV (reference sequence). The germline V and J ends were trimmed by 3 bases and 5 bases, with 12 bases remaining between them. CDR3 DNA sequence: TGTGCCAGCAGTTTTGGAGGGGGCCGAGATACGCAGTATTTT. Translating it yields CASSFGGGRDTQYF.

This chain joins TRBV9 and TRBJ2-6, with 10 bases aligning to TRBD2. The V and J ends lost 0 bases and 0 bases, in that order; junction bases with no gene match: 9. This CDR3 comprises 20 residues. The germline CDR1 and CDR2 sequences are SGDLS and YYNGEE. CDR3 residues: CASSVDPRLAGTSGANVLTF. In nucleotides, the CDR3 is TGTGCCAGCAGCGTAGATCCGAGACTAGCGGGTACCTCTGGGGCCAACGTCCTGACTTTC.